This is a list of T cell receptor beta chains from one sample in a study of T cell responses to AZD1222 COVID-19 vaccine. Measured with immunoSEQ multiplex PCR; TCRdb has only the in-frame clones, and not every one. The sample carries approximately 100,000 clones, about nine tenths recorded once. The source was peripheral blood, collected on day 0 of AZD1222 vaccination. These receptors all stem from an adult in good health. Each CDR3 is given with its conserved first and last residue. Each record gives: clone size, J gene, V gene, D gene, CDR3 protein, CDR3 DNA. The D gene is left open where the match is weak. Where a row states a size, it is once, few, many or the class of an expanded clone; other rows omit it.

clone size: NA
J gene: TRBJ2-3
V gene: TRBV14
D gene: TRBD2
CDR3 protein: CASSPGLAGTDTQYF
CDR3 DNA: TGTGCCAGCAGCCCGGGACTAGCGGGGACAGATACGCAGTATTTT

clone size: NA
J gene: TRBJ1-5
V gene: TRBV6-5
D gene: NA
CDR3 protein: CASSYGGQPQHF
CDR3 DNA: TGTGCCAGCAGTTATGGGGGCCAGCCCCAGCATTTT

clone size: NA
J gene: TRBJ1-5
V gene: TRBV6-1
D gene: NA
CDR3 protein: CASSDVSLGSNQPQHF
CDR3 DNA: TGTGCCAGCAGTGACGTTTCGTTGGGGAGCAATCAGCCCCAGCATTTT

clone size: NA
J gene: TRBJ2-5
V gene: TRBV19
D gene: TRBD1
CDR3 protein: CASSIDRVETQYF
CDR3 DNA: TGTGCCAGTAGTATTGACAGGGTGGAGACCCAGTACTTC

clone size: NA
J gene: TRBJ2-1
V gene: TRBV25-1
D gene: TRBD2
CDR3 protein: CASSESGGASGVGEQFF
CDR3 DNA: TGTGCCAGCAGTGAATCGGGTGGGGCTAGCGGGGTAGGTGAGCAGTTCTTC

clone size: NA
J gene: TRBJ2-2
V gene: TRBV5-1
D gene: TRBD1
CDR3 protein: CASSSNRGQRTGELFF
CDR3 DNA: TGCGCCAGCAGCTCAAACAGGGGGCAGCGGACCGGGGAGCTGTTTTTT

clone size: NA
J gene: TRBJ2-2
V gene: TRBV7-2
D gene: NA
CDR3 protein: CASSPVAGEGTGELFF
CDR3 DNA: TGTGCCAGCAGCCCCGTCGCAGGGGAAGGAACCGGGGAGCTGTTTTTT

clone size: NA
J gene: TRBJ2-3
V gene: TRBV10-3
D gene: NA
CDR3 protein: CAISDGQSPADTQYF
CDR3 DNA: TGTGCCATCAGTGATGGACAGTCCCCGGCGGATACGCAGTATTTT

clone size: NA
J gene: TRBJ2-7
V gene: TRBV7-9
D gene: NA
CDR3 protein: CASSFGPLSYEQYF
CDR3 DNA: TGTGCCAGCAGCTTCGGACCGCTCTCCTACGAGCAGTACTTC

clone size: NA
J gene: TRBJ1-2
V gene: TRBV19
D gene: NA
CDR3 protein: CASSSHRYRAF
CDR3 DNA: TGTGCCAGTAGTAGCCACAGGTATAGGGCCTTC

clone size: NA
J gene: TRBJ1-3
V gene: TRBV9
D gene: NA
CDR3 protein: CASSAQYSGNTIYF
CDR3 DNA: TGTGCCAGCAGCGCACAGTACTCTGGAAACACCATATATTTT

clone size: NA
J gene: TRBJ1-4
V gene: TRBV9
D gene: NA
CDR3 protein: CASSAGGNLGEKLFF
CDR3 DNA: TGTGCCAGCAGCGCCGGGGGTAACCTAGGGGAAAAACTGTTTTTT

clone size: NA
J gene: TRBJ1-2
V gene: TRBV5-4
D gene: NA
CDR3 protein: CASSLEPAGYGYTF
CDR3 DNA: TGTGCCAGCAGCTTGGAGCCGGCAGGTTATGGCTACACCTTC

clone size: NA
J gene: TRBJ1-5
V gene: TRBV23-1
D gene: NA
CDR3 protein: CASSQSRQGGSNQPQHF
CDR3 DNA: TGCGCCAGCAGTCAATCTCGGCAGGGAGGAAGCAATCAGCCCCAGCATTTT

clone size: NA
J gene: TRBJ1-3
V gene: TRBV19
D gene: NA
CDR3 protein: CASSIDLENTIYF
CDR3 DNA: TGTGCCAGTAGTATAGATTTGGAAAACACCATATATTTT

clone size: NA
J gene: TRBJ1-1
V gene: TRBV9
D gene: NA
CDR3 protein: CASSVYPHQQRHTEAFF
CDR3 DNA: TGTGCCAGCAGCGTATACCCCCACCAGCAGAGGCACACTGAAGCTTTCTTT

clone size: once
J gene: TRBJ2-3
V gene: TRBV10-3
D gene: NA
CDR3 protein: CAISDPSGNGRDTQYF
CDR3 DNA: TGTGCCATCAGTGATCCCTCAGGGAATGGGAGAGATACGCAGTATTTT

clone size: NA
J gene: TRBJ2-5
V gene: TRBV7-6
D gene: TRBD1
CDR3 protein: CASSLVRTGRNQETQYF
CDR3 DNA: TGTGCCAGCAGCTTGGTCCGGACAGGGCGCAACCAAGAGACCCAGTACTTC

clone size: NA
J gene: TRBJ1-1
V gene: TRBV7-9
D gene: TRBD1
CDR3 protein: CASSLGRGVTEAFF
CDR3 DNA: TGTGCCAGCAGCTTAGGCAGGGGGGTCACTGAAGCTTTCTTT

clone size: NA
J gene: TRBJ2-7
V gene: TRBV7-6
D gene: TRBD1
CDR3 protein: CASSLPPRDRESEQYF
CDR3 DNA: TGTGCCAGCAGCTTACCCCCACGTGACAGGGAAAGCGAGCAGTACTTC

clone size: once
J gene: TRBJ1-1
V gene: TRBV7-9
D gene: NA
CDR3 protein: CASSRDPNTEAFF
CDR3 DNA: TGTGCCAGCAGTCGAGACCCGAACACTGAAGCTTTCTTT

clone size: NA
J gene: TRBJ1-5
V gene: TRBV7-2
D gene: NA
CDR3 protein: CASSQRHGNQPQHF
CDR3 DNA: TGTGCCAGCAGCCAACGACACGGTAATCAGCCCCAGCATTTT

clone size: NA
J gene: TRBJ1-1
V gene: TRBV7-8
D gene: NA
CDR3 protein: CASSTVQASEAFF
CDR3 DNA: TGTGCCAGCAGCACAGTCCAGGCGTCCGAAGCTTTCTTT

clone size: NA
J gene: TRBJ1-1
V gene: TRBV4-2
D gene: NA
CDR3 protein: CASSQEVPRDTEAFF
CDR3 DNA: TGTGCCAGCAGCCAAGAGGTACCCAGAGACACTGAAGCTTTCTTT

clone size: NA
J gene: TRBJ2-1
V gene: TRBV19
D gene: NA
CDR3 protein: CASSGGAWEQFF
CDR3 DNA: TGTGCCAGTAGTGGGGGGGCGTGGGAGCAGTTCTTC

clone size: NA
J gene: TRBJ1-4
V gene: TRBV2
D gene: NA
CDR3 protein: CASRTGQNNEKLFF
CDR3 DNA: TGTGCCAGCAGGACGGGGCAGAATAATGAAAAACTGTTTTTT

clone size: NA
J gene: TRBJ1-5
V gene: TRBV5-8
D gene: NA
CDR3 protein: CASSFFEGNQPQHF
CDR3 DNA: TGTGCCAGCAGCTTCTTTGAGGGTAATCAGCCCCAGCATTTT

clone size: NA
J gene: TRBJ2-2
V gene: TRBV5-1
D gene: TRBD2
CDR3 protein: CASSLTSGGITGELFF
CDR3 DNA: TGCGCCAGCAGCTTGACTAGCGGGGGAATCACCGGGGAGCTGTTTTTT

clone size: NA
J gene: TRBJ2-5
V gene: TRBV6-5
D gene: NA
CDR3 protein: CASRRDPEFRTQYF
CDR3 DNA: TGTGCCAGCCGTCGGGACCCAGAGTTTCGGACCCAGTACTTC

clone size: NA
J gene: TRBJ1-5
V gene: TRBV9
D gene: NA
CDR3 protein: CASSVHGNQPQHF
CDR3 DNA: TGTGCCAGCAGCGTGCACGGCAATCAGCCCCAGCATTTT

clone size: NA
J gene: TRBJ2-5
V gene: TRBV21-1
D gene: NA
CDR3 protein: CASSKEGGRETQYF
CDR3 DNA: TGTGCCAGCAGCAAAGAAGGTGGGAGGGAGACCCAGTACTTC

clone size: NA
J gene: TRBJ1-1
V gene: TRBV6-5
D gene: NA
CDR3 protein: CASSGRGDGTEAFF
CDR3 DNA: TGTGCCAGCAGCGGGCGGGGGGATGGCACTGAAGCTTTCTTT

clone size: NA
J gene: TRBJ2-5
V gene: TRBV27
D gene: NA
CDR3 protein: CASSLDGSPRETQYF
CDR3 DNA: TGTGCCAGCAGTTTGGATGGCAGTCCTCGGGAGACCCAGTACTTC

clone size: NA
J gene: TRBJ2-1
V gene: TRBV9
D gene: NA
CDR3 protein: CASSKGLTSNEQFF
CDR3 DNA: TGTGCCAGCAGCAAGGGACTGACTAGTAATGAGCAGTTCTTC

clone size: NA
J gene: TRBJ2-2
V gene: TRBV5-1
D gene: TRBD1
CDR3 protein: CASSLGQGEGELFF
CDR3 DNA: TGCGCCAGCAGCTTGGGACAGGGAGAGGGGGAGCTGTTTTTT

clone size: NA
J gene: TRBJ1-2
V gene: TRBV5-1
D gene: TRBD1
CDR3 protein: CASSLVQGANGYTF
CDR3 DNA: TGCGCCAGCAGCTTGGTACAGGGGGCGAATGGCTACACCTTC

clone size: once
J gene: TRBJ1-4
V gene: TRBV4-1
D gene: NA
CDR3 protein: CASSPRTYEKLFF
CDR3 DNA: TGCGCCAGCAGCCCCCGGACCTATGAAAAACTGTTTTTT